This entry concerns a single TCR beta chain. This record comes from a study of Ad26.COV2.S vaccination and SARS-CoV-2 variants. The overall study: Each vaccinee took Ad26.COV2.S intramuscularly, once or twice 56 days apart.

Treatment meaning: roughly 18 received Ad26.COV2.S at low or high dose, single or two shots; five or six received placebo; per-sample allocation not given. Sample collection was performed on day 63 after the first vaccine or placebo injection. Based in Boston, the donor was an adult of 18-55 years. Profiling relied on immunoSEQ multiplex PCR, and the TCRdb table lists in-frame clones only, not all of them. The sample consists of around 300,000 clones, 88% of them appearing once. The input for sequencing was peripheral blood, taken in a trial of Ad26.COV2.S vaccine versus placebo. The clonotype was recovered from a person aged 18 to 59 who received the Ad26.COV2.S COVID-19 vaccine or a placebo.

The CDR3 coding sequence is TGTGCCATCAGTGAGGGGGCAGAGCTCTATGGCTACACCTTC. Protein: CAISEGAELYGYTF. V gene TRBV10-3 combines with J gene TRBJ1-2; TRBD1 might be the D (5 bases). Germline V gene sequence: CDR1 ENHRY, CDR2 SYGVKD. CDR3 size: 14 residues. V lost 2 bases and J lost 4, with 11 bases in between.